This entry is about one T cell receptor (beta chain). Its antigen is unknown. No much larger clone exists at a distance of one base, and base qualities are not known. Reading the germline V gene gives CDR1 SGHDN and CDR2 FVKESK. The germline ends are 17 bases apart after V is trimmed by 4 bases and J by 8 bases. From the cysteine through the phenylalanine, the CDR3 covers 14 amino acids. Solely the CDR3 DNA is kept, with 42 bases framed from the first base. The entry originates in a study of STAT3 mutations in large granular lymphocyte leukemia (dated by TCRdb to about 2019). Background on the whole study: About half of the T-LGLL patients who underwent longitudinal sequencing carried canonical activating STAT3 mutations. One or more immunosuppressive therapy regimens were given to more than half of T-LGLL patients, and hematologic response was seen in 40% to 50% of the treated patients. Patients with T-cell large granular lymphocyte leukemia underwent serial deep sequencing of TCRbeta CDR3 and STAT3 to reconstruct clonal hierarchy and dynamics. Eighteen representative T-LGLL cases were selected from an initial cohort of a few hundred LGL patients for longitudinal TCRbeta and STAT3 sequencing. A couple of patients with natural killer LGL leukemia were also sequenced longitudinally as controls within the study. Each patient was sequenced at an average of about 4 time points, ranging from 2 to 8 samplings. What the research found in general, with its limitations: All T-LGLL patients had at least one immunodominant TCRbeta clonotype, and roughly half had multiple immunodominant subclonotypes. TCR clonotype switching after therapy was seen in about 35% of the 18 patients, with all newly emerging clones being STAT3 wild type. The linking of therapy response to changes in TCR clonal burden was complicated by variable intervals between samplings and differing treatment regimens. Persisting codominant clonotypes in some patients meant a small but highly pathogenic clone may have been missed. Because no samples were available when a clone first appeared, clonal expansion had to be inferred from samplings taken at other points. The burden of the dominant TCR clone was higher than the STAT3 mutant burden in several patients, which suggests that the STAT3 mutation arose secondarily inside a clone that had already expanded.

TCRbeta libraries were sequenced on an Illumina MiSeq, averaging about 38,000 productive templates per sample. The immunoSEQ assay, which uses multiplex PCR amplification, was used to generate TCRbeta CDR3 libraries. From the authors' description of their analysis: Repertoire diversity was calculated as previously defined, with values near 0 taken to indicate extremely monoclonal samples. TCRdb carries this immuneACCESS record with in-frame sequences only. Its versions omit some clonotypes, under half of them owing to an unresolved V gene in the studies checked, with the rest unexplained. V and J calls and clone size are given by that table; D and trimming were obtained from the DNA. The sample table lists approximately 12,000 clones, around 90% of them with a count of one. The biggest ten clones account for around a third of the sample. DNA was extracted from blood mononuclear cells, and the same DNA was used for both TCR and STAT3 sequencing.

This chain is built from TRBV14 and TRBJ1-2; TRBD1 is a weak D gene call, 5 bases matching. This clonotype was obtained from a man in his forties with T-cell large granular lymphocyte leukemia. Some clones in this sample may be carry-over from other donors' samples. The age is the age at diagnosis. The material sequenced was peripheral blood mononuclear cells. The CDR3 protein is CASSPDSTAGGYTF. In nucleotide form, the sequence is TGTGCCAGCAGCCCTGATTCGACAGCCGGGGGCTACACCTTC.